The 2 T cell receptor beta chains reported below all come from one sample, sequenced in a study of cytomegalovirus exposure and HLA in healthy donors. Primers for the PCR totalled 60 Vbeta and 13 Jbeta. Generated by immunoSEQ multiplex PCR, the TCRdb table keeps only in-frame clones and is missing some. The sample holds about 140,000 clones; about 75% are singletons and the top ten take around 3.7%. The sample comprised PBMCs. The source is a man aged 18 to 35 in good health and CMV-seronegative.

This clone was seen just once. The chain recombines TRBV5-4 with TRBJ2-7; a possible D gene is TRBD2 (6 bases). CDR1 and CDR2 from the germline V gene are SGHNT and YYREEE (reference sequence). The ends were cut back, 0 bases at V and 5 bases at J, with 15 bases in the middle. There are 15 residues in the CDR3. In DNA, the CDR3 is TGTGCCAGCAGCTTGGAGCCAGTCTCGGGGGACGAGCAGTACTTC. This sequence encodes CASSLEPVSGDEQYF.

The V and J genes are TRBV18 and TRBJ2-5; 7 bases agree with TRBD2. The J segment lost 2 bases and the V segment lost 4 bases, leaving 7 bases of the junction unmatched. Germline V CDR1 and CDR2: KGHSH, LQKENI. CDR3 size: 15 residues. As DNA, the CDR3 is TGTGCCAGCTCACAAAACCGGGGGGTTCAAGAGACCCAGTACTTC. It specifies CASSQNRGVQETQYF.